These 32 T cell receptor beta chains originate from one sample sequenced in a study of sequential checkpoint blockade in melanoma. Stated treatment: randomized to nivolumab then ipilimumab (arm A) or the reverse (arm B). Assay used: immunoSEQ multiplex PCR; TCRdb lists only in-frame clones, some missing. The table includes around 19,000 clones, about 26% detected once. Specimen: tumor tissue (inferred from file names), collected from a patient given nivolumab and ipilimumab in sequence. The receptors shown here come from a human donor with melanoma.

The chain carries TRBV12-5 and TRBJ2-7; D remains ambiguous. Germline loops: CDR1 LGHNT, CDR2 FRNRAP. This CDR3 has 15 residues. V was cut by 7 bases and J by 3 bases, with 19 bases left in between. The DNA of the CDR3 is TGTGCTAGTGCCGAAGGGCAATTTGTCCTCTACGAGCAGTACTTC. It specifies CASAEGQFVLYEQYF. The whole variable domain, filled in from reference TRBV12-5 and TRBJ2-7, reads DARVTQTPRHKVTEMGQEVTMRCQPILGHNTVFWYRQTMMQGLELLAYFRNRAPLDDSGMPKDRFSAEMPDATLATLKIQPSEPRDSAVYFCASAEGQFVLYEQYFGPGTRLTVT.

The V gene is TRBV11-3, the J gene TRBJ2-1, with D perhaps TRBD2 (6 bases). This CDR3 is built from 15 residues. V was shortened by 5 bases and J by 3 bases, with 14 bases between the two germline ends. Germline-derived CDR1 and CDR2 are SGHNT and YENEEA. CDR3 sequence (DNA): TGTGCCAGCAGCCCGGGTGGGACTGGCTACAATGAGCAGTTCTTC. Its translation: CASSPGGTGYNEQFF.

DNA of the CDR3: TGTGCCAGCAGGATTAGCGGGGCGAACACCGGGGAGCTGTTTTTT. Its protein is CASRISGANTGELFF. V is TRBV9 and J is TRBJ2-2; 8 nucleotides agree with TRBD2. Germline V gene data show CDR1 as SGDLS and CDR2 as YYNGEE. CDR3 length equals 15 residues. V lost 5 bases to trimming and J lost 0 bases; unmatched junction nucleotides: 3. The full variable domain, with the rest looked up from reference TRBV9 and TRBJ2-2, is DSGVTQTPKHLITATGQRVTLRCSPRSGDLSVYWYQQSLDQGLQFLIQYYNGEERAKGNILERFSAQQFPDLHSELNLSSLELGDSALYFCASRISGANTGELFFGEGSRLTVL.

The chain couples TRBV15 to TRBJ2-7, with 15 bases that match TRBD2. This CDR3 is 17 amino acids long. The V and J ends lost 3 bases and 6 bases, in that order; junction bases with no gene match: 9. Germline V gene sequence: CDR1 LNHNV, CDR2 YYDKDF (reference sequence). For the CDR3, the DNA is TGTGCCACCAGCAGTTCTCGGACTAGCGGGAGGGCGGGCGAGCAGTACTTC. Translating gives CATSSSRTSGRAGEQYF.

This chain links TRBV2 with TRBJ2-7; no definite D call. This CDR3 contains 13 residues. The germline CDR1 and CDR2 sequences are SNHLY and FYNNEI. V gave up 7 bases and J gave up 1 base, with 11 bases separating them. The CDR3 sequence is CASNPGYSYEQYF. The CDR3 region has the DNA TGTGCCAGCAACCCCGGCTATTCCTACGAGCAGTACTTC.

This clone has at least ten counts. The genes are TRBV11-3 and TRBJ1-2; D gene uncertain. The CDR3 totals 14 residues. V was clipped by 5 bases and J by 2 bases, with 12 bases between them. In germline, CDR1 is SGHNT, CDR2 YENEEA. Written as DNA, the CDR3 is TGTGCCAGCAGCCCAGACACGGGAAACTATGGCTACACCTTC. Its protein is CASSPDTGNYGYTF.

The chain has TRBV7-5 and TRBJ1-5. TRBV7-5 is a pseudogene. The CDR3 is 16 residues long. The CDR3 nucleotides are TGTGCCAGCAGCTTGCGTGTGGGGGGCCAAAATCAGCCCCAGCATTTT. It yields the protein CASSLRVGGQNQPQHF.

This clone showed up many times. This chain links TRBV6-8 with TRBJ1-6, with a weak D call TRBD1 (5 bases). Between the trimmed V and J ends, which lost 6 bases and 9 bases, there was a span of 15 bases. CDR3 length equals 14 residues. Germline assignment: CDR1 MNHGY and CDR2 SAAAGT. In DNA, the CDR3 is TGTGCCAGCAGGGGGACCGGGAGGGGTTCACCCCTCCACTTT. Amino acids: CASRGTGRGSPLHF.

This clone has only a few counts. The gene calls are TRBV19 and TRBJ1-1; 8 nucleotides agree with TRBD1. With 5 bases clipped from V and 3 bases from J, the junction kept 8 bases outside the gene matches. The CDR3 is 15 amino acids. The germline V gene has CDR1 LNHDA and CDR2 SQIVND (reference sequence). CDR3 sequence: CASSPNRGAHTEAFF. In nucleotides, the CDR3 is TGTGCCAGTAGTCCCAACAGGGGGGCACACACTGAAGCTTTCTTT.

V usage is TRBV19 and J usage is TRBJ2-3; TRBD1 is a possible D gene (5 bases). Trimming cost V 1 base and J 6 bases, with 8 bases left between them. In germline, CDR1 is LNHDA, CDR2 SQIVND (reference sequence). This CDR3 contains 13 residues. The CDR3 region is CASSIGRGDTQYF. CDR3 DNA sequence: TGTGCCAGTAGTATAGGAAGGGGTGATACGCAGTATTTT.

At least ten counts were recorded for this clone. The chain has TRBV7-2 and TRBJ2-5; D remains ambiguous. V was clipped by 5 bases and J by 5 bases, with 12 bases between them. This CDR3 spans 13 amino acids. CDR1 and CDR2 from the germline V gene are SGHTA and FQGNSA. The CDR3 protein is CASSQDLGETQYF. The DNA of the CDR3 is TGTGCCAGCAGCCAAGATCTTGGGGAGACCCAGTACTTC.

The chain recombines TRBV6-8 with TRBJ2-7; D might be TRBD1 or TRBD2, each matching 5 bases. V lost 0 bases and J 1 base, leaving 10 bases between the germline ends. This CDR3 spans 15 amino acids. Germline V CDR1 and CDR2: MNHGY, SAAAGT. The DNA of the CDR3 is TGTGCCAGCAGTTACTCGGGGGTAGGTTCCTACGAGCAGTACTTC. Translated: CASSYSGVGSYEQYF.

The chain recombines TRBV5-1 with TRBJ2-3; tentative D call: TRBD2 (5 bases). V lost 2 bases, J lost 0 bases, and 13 bases lay in between. This CDR3 is built from 16 residues. CDR1 SGHRS and CDR2 YFSETQ come from the germline V gene. The CDR3 is CASSFGAERSTDTQYF. CDR3 in DNA: TGCGCCAGCAGCTTCGGTGCGGAGCGGAGCACAGATACGCAGTATTTT.

The V call is TRBV28, the J call TRBJ2-7; the match to TRBD2 covers 13 bases. V lost 7 bases, J lost 5 bases, and 5 bases stayed unmatched. The CDR3 is 14 amino acids. CDR1 is MDHEN, CDR2 SYDVKM, per germline. The DNA of the CDR3 is TGTGCCAGCATGGGACTAGCGGGAAGAGACGAGCAGTACTTC. Its protein product is CASMGLAGRDEQYF. The variable domain in full, completed from reference TRBV28 and TRBJ2-7, reads DVKVTQSSRYLVKRTGEKVFLECVQDMDHENMFWYRQDPGLGLRLIYFSYDVKMKEKGDIPEGYSVSREKKERFSLILESASTNQTSMYLCASMGLAGRDEQYFGPGTRLTVT.

This clone was picked up a small number of times. CDR3 coding DNA: TGTGCCAGCAGCTTAATTGCGACAGGGAGTACCTCTGGGGCCAACGTCCTGACTTTC. This encodes CASSLIATGSTSGANVLTF. The chain links TRBV11-3 to TRBJ2-6; 7 bases fit TRBD1. With V trimmed by 2 bases and J by 0 bases, 10 bases remained unmatched. The germline gives CDR1 SGHNT, CDR2 YENEEA. This CDR3 has 19 residues.

This clone has only a few counts. The chain carries TRBV6-8 and TRBJ1-5; D not resolved. CDR1 is MNHGY, CDR2 SAAAGT, per germline. The germline V and J ends were trimmed by 5 bases and 0 bases, with 11 bases remaining between them. CDR3 length equals 15 residues. The DNA of the CDR3 is TGTGCCAGCAGTCCCATCTGGAGTAGCAATCAGCCCCAGCATTTT. The encoded protein is CASSPIWSSNQPQHF.

This clone was seen a handful of times. This sequence joins TRBV7-5 and TRBJ2-1; the DNA was not used to check the table's D call, TRBD2. TRBV7-5 has pseudogene status. This CDR3 is built from 15 residues. The CDR3 loop reads CASSLGTSERGEQFF. CDR3 bases: TGTGCCAGCAGCTTAGGGACTAGCGAAAGAGGTGAGCAGTTCTTC.

There are many counts of this clone. V and J are TRBV11-3 and TRBJ1-2; D might be TRBD1 (6 bases). The germline V gene has CDR1 SGHNT and CDR2 YENEEA. This CDR3 has 16 amino acids. The V and J ends lost 5 bases and 5 bases respectively, with 21 bases between them. CDR3 in DNA: TGTGCCAGCAGCAACCCGACCGGGACAAGAAGTTATGGCTACACCTTC. Translated, it gives CASSNPTGTRSYGYTF.

The table lists this clone with a few counts. The V call is TRBV7-7, the J call TRBJ1-1; D is unresolved. The CDR3 is made up of 14 amino acids. The germline V and J ends were trimmed by 1 base and 2 bases, with 8 bases remaining between them. Per germline, CDR1 SSHAT and CDR2 FNYEAQ (reference sequence). The CDR3 spells CASSLGVANTEAFF. Written as DNA, the CDR3 is TGTGCCAGCAGCTTAGGGGTGGCAAACACTGAAGCTTTCTTT.

In its sample, this clone was seen a few times. This chain joins TRBV19 and TRBJ1-1; D remains ambiguous. There are 13 residues in the CDR3. Deletions cut 5 bases from V and 4 bases from J, with 11 bases between. The germline V gene has CDR1 LNHDA and CDR2 SQIVND (reference sequence). The chain's CDR3 is CASSANIGTEAFF. The CDR3 DNA follows: TGTGCCAGTAGTGCTAATATAGGCACTGAAGCTTTCTTT.

The table lists this clone with many counts. The chain recombines TRBV11-3 with TRBJ2-5; TRBD1 or TRBD2 may be the D gene (5 bases each). Trimming cost V 5 bases and J 5 bases, with 21 bases left between them. This CDR3 comprises 16 residues. Germline V gene lookup returns CDR1 SGHNT and CDR2 YENEEA. CDR3 in amino acids: CASSRDHRTRLETQYF. The CDR3 DNA is TGTGCCAGCAGCCGGGACCATCGTACCAGACTTGAGACCCAGTACTTC.

Ten or more counts support this clone. The chain employs TRBV11-3 and TRBJ1-2; a weak D match, TRBD1 (6 bases). Germline V gene sequence: CDR1 SGHNT, CDR2 YENEEA. V was trimmed by 4 bases and J by 8 bases, leaving 17 bases between them. The CDR3 loop spans 14 amino acids. The CDR3 sequence: CASSSQGELGGYTF. Here the CDR3 DNA reads TGTGCCAGCAGCTCACAGGGTGAGTTGGGAGGCTACACCTTC.

This chain links TRBV12-5 with TRBJ2-1, with TRBD2 identical over 8 bases. The CDR3 is made up of 14 amino acids. In germline, CDR1 is LGHNT, CDR2 FRNRAP. The CDR3 DNA follows: TGTGCCAGCACCCTGACTAGCGTCTACAATGAGCAGTTCTTC. This sequence encodes CASTLTSVYNEQFF.

This clone showed up just a few times. The chain joins TRBV11-3 to TRBJ1-4; the D is unclear. Germline V gene sequence: CDR1 SGHNT, CDR2 YENEEA. With 3 bases removed from V and 3 bases from J, the gap between germline ends came to 11 bases. This CDR3 comprises 15 residues. In DNA form, the CDR3 reads TGTGCCAGCAGCTTGGACGGCCGTTCTAATGAAAAACTGTTTTTT. Translation: CASSLDGRSNEKLFF.

This clone has only a few counts. V gene TRBV19 combines with J gene TRBJ1-4; 7 bases fit TRBD1. Germline V gene data show CDR1 as LNHDA and CDR2 as SQIVND (reference sequence). Trimming removed 6 bases from V and 3 bases from J; junction bases left unmatched: 7. This CDR3 is built from 15 residues. The DNA of the CDR3 is TGTGCCAGTAGAAGACAACAGGGGCCTAATGAAAAACTGTTTTTT. Protein sequence: CASRRQQGPNEKLFF.

This clone turned up a few times. The chain is built from TRBV28 and TRBJ2-5, with TRBD2 matching over 7 bases. The CDR3 sequence is 19 residues long. Germline values: CDR1 MDHEN, CDR2 SYDVKM. V gave up 4 bases and J gave up 5 bases; unmatched junction bases: 22. The CDR3 coding sequence is TGTGCCAGCAGTTCTGAAGTCCAAACCCCCAGCGGGAACGCGGAGACCCAGTACTTC. Amino acid sequence: CASSSEVQTPSGNAETQYF.

V gene TRBV14 combines with J gene TRBJ1-1; D unclear. The CDR3 runs to 13 residues. Germline assignment: CDR1 SGHDN and CDR2 FVKESK. V was pared by 4 bases and J by 4 bases, with 10 bases between. The CDR3 DNA follows: TGTGCCAGCAGCCCGGCCTCGGGCACTGAAGCTTTCTTT. Translating gives CASSPASGTEAFF.

In its sample, this clone was seen many times. V is TRBV11-3 and J is TRBJ2-5; TRBD2 matches at 8 bases. Per germline, CDR1 SGHNT and CDR2 YENEEA. This CDR3 contains 14 residues. V was pared by 5 bases and J by 3 bases, with 5 bases of the junction left unmatched. This chain's CDR3 is CASSRLAREETQYF. As DNA, the CDR3 is TGTGCCAGCAGCCGACTAGCGAGAGAAGAGACCCAGTACTTC.

The chain uses TRBV30 and TRBJ2-2; the D is unclear. This CDR3 comprises 14 residues. The germline gives CDR1 GTSNPN, CDR2 SVGIG (reference sequence). V dropped 3 bases and J dropped 4 bases, with 12 bases sitting between them. In DNA form, the CDR3 reads TGTGCCTGGAGCGAGCAGGCCTTCACCGGGGAGCTGTTTTTT. Protein sequence: CAWSEQAFTGELFF.

This clone was observed a few times. The chain employs TRBV2 and TRBJ2-2, with TRBD1 matching over 12 bases. CDR3 length: 18 residues. CDR1 and CDR2 (germline): SNHLY, FYNNEI. The ends lost 6 bases at V and 8 bases at J; junction bases unmatched: 16. Written as DNA, the CDR3 is TGTGCCAGCAGCGTAGGCCCGGGGACAGGGGGCATGTCGGGGGAGCTGTTTTTT. The encoded protein is CASSVGPGTGGMSGELFF.

The rearrangement uses TRBV6-7 and TRBJ1-1; 8 bases agree with TRBD1. TRBV6-7 is sorted into the ORF group, with uncertain function. The CDR3 is 11 residues long. J lost 7 bases, V lost 7 bases, and 2 bases had no gene match. The CDR3 DNA reads TGTGCCAGCACCGGACAGGGTGAAGCTTTCTTT. It yields the protein CASTGQGEAFF.

This clone has a count of ten or more. The V gene is TRBV28, the J gene TRBJ2-1, with TRBD2 identical over 14 bases. The CDR3 is made up of 16 amino acids. V gave up 5 bases and J gave up 8 bases; unmatched junction bases: 8. CDR1 is MDHEN and CDR2 is SYDVKM in the germline V gene. CDR3 region: CASSIPGLAGVDEQFF. The CDR3 DNA reads as TGTGCCAGCAGTATCCCGGGACTAGCGGGAGTGGATGAGCAGTTCTTC.